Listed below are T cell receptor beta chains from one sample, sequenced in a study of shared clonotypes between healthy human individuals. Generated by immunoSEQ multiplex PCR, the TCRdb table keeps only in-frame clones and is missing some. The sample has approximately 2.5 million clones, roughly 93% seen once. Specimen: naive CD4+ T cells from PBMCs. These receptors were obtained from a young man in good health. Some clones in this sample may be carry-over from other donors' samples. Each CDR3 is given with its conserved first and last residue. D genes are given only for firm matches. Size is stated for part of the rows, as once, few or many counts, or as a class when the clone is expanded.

CDR3 DNA: TGTGCCAGCAGCGTGGCCCAGCGGGCGCCGTACAATGAGCAGTTCTTC
CDR3 protein: CASSVAQRAPYNEQFF
clone size: .
V gene: TRBV9
D gene: .
J gene: TRBJ2-1

CDR3 DNA: TGCGCCAGCAGCTTGAAGGGGACAGGGTTGTTGCGTGAAGCTTTCTTT
CDR3 protein: CASSLKGTGLLREAFF
clone size: .
V gene: TRBV5-1
D gene: TRBD1
J gene: TRBJ1-1

CDR3 DNA: TGTGCCAGCAGCCCGGGCAGGCGGTACACAGATACGCAGTATTTT
CDR3 protein: CASSPGRRYTDTQYF
clone size: .
V gene: TRBV7-2
D gene: .
J gene: TRBJ2-3

CDR3 DNA: TGTGCCAGCTTACCCTGGGCGGGAGAGAACTCTGGAAACACCATATATTTT
CDR3 protein: CASLPWAGENSGNTIYF
clone size: .
V gene: TRBV28
D gene: .
J gene: TRBJ1-3

CDR3 DNA: TGCAGCGTTGACGGGGGGGCTGGCACAGATACGCAGTATTTT
CDR3 protein: CSVDGGAGTDTQYF
clone size: .
V gene: TRBV29-1
D gene: TRBD2
J gene: TRBJ2-3

CDR3 DNA: TGCGCCAGCAGGCCCCGGGGGGAGTCTGGAAACACCATATATTTT
CDR3 protein: CASRPRGESGNTIYF
clone size: .
V gene: TRBV5-1
D gene: .
J gene: TRBJ1-3

CDR3 DNA: TGTGCCAGCAGGGGTGAGGACTACGCCCTTTTGAAGCAGTTCTTC
CDR3 protein: CASRGEDYALLKQFF
clone size: .
V gene: TRBV6-1
D gene: .
J gene: TRBJ2-1

CDR3 DNA: TGTGCCAGCAGCCGTTTATCCGGCTTCGAGCAGTACTTC
CDR3 protein: CASSRLSGFEQYF
clone size: .
V gene: TRBV5-4
D gene: .
J gene: TRBJ2-7

CDR3 DNA: TGTGCCAGCAGCTATCGGCTCAACACAGATACGCAGTATTTT
CDR3 protein: CASSYRLNTDTQYF
clone size: .
V gene: TRBV9
D gene: .
J gene: TRBJ2-3

CDR3 DNA: TGCGCCAGCAGCCAACCCGGGACATCAACTGGAAACACCATATATTTT
CDR3 protein: CASSQPGTSTGNTIYF
clone size: .
V gene: TRBV4-1
D gene: .
J gene: TRBJ1-3

CDR3 DNA: TGTGCCAGCAGCCGCATCGGGGCTGAAGCTTTCTTT
CDR3 protein: CASSRIGAEAFF
clone size: .
V gene: TRBV14
D gene: .
J gene: TRBJ1-1

CDR3 DNA: TGTGCCTTATCCGCAACTAATGAAAAACTGTTTTTT
CDR3 protein: CALSATNEKLFF
clone size: .
V gene: TRBV30
D gene: .
J gene: TRBJ1-4

CDR3 DNA: TGTGCCAGCAGTTTAGGCAGGGGGCTTGGCTACACCTTC
CDR3 protein: CASSLGRGLGYTF
clone size: .
V gene: TRBV28
D gene: TRBD1
J gene: TRBJ1-2

CDR3 DNA: TGTGCCAGTACCATAGCTGCAGGGGTGGACACCGGGGAGCTGTTTTTT
CDR3 protein: CASTIAAGVDTGELFF
clone size: once
V gene: TRBV19
D gene: .
J gene: TRBJ2-2

CDR3 DNA: TGTGCCAGCAGCTTACAGTCTTGGACAGGGGGGCAGACCCAGTACTTC
CDR3 protein: CASSLQSWTGGQTQYF
clone size: .
V gene: TRBV7-6
D gene: TRBD1
J gene: TRBJ2-5

CDR3 DNA: TGCGCCAGCAGCCTTTGGGGGGGAGGAGGGTCGGACGAGCAGTACTTC
CDR3 protein: CASSLWGGGGSDEQYF
clone size: .
V gene: TRBV5-1
D gene: TRBD2
J gene: TRBJ2-7

CDR3 DNA: TGTGCCAGCAGCTTGGAGGGCCATGAGCAGTTCTTC
CDR3 protein: CASSLEGHEQFF
clone size: .
V gene: TRBV5-6
D gene: .
J gene: TRBJ2-1

CDR3 DNA: TGCGCCAGCAGCCTCGCGGGCGCGAACACCGGGGAGCTGTTTTTT
CDR3 protein: CASSLAGANTGELFF
clone size: .
V gene: TRBV5-1
D gene: .
J gene: TRBJ2-2

CDR3 DNA: TGTGCGGGGTCCTACTCCTACAATGAGCAGTTCTTC
CDR3 protein: CAGSYSYNEQFF
clone size: once
V gene: TRBV7-9
D gene: .
J gene: TRBJ2-1

CDR3 DNA: TGTGCCAGCAGACCCCTTCCCAGACGGGACGCTGGCTACACCTTC
CDR3 protein: CASRPLPRRDAGYTF
clone size: .
V gene: TRBV28
D gene: .
J gene: TRBJ1-2

CDR3 DNA: TGTGCCATCAGGGACGGGACTAGGGGGAGACGGGACATTCAGTACTTC
CDR3 protein: CAIRDGTRGRRDIQYF
clone size: .
V gene: TRBV10-3
D gene: TRBD2
J gene: TRBJ2-4

CDR3 DNA: TGTGCCAGCAGCTTAGCGTGGGAGCGGGAGGGCCGGGAGCAGTTCTTC
CDR3 protein: CASSLAWEREGREQFF
clone size: .
V gene: TRBV7-9
D gene: TRBD2
J gene: TRBJ2-1

CDR3 DNA: TGTGCCAGCTCACCATCAGGGGCCAATCAGCCCCAGCATTTT
CDR3 protein: CASSPSGANQPQHF
clone size: few
V gene: TRBV18
D gene: .
J gene: TRBJ1-5

CDR3 DNA: TGTGCCAGCAGCTTACGGGGCGGCGGGAGTGTGGCAGATACGCAGTATTTT
CDR3 protein: CASSLRGGGSVADTQYF
clone size: .
V gene: TRBV7-3
D gene: TRBD2
J gene: TRBJ2-3

CDR3 DNA: TGTGCCAGCAGCTCAAAGCTTGCAGTACAAGAGACCCAGTACTTC
CDR3 protein: CASSSKLAVQETQYF
clone size: .
V gene: TRBV5-6
D gene: .
J gene: TRBJ2-5

CDR3 DNA: TGTGCCAGCAGCTTATGGGGTAGCGCCAGCGCTGATACGCAGTATTTT
CDR3 protein: CASSLWGSASADTQYF
clone size: .
V gene: TRBV7-2
D gene: .
J gene: TRBJ2-3

CDR3 DNA: TGTGCCAGCAGCACCTACAATGAGCAGTTCTTC
CDR3 protein: CASSTYNEQFF
clone size: .
V gene: TRBV28
D gene: .
J gene: TRBJ2-1

CDR3 DNA: TGTGCCAGCAGCTCTGGGCCTAGCGGGAGGGAATTCGTGTATACGCAGTATTTT
CDR3 protein: CASSSGPSGREFVYTQYF
clone size: .
V gene: TRBV11-2
D gene: TRBD2
J gene: TRBJ2-3

CDR3 DNA: TGTGCCAGTCTAGAGACAGGGGCCATAGAAAAACTGTTTTTT
CDR3 protein: CASLETGAIEKLFF
clone size: .
V gene: TRBV2
D gene: TRBD1
J gene: TRBJ1-4

CDR3 DNA: TGTGCCAGCAGTTTAGCAAACTCCAAGCAGTTCTTC
CDR3 protein: CASSLANSKQFF
clone size: .
V gene: TRBV28
D gene: .
J gene: TRBJ2-1

CDR3 DNA: TGCGCCAGCAGCCTAACCCGACAGCTGGAAGCTTTCTTT
CDR3 protein: CASSLTRQLEAFF
clone size: .
V gene: TRBV5-1
D gene: .
J gene: TRBJ1-1

CDR3 DNA: TGTGCCAGCAGTTACGACAGGGCGAGCAATCAGCCCCAGCATTTT
CDR3 protein: CASSYDRASNQPQHF
clone size: .
V gene: TRBV2
D gene: TRBD1
J gene: TRBJ1-5

CDR3 DNA: TGTGCCAGTAGTATAAGGGACAGGGGGCAGCCCCAGCATTTT
CDR3 protein: CASSIRDRGQPQHF
clone size: once
V gene: TRBV19
D gene: TRBD1
J gene: TRBJ1-5

CDR3 DNA: TGTGCCAGCAGCGGGACTAGCCACGAGACCCAGTACTTC
CDR3 protein: CASSGTSHETQYF
clone size: .
V gene: TRBV9
D gene: TRBD2
J gene: TRBJ2-5

CDR3 DNA: TGCAGTGCTAGTTCAGAGACCCAGTACTTC
CDR3 protein: CSASSETQYF
clone size: few
V gene: TRBV20-1
D gene: .
J gene: TRBJ2-5

CDR3 DNA: TGCAGCACCACTAGCGGATTCACAGATACGCAGTATTTT
CDR3 protein: CSTTSGFTDTQYF
clone size: .
V gene: TRBV29-1
D gene: TRBD2
J gene: TRBJ2-3

CDR3 DNA: TGTGCCACCAGCAGAGATCGAGGGGACCGAGCCAATCAGCCCCAGCATTTT
CDR3 protein: CATSRDRGDRANQPQHF
clone size: .
V gene: TRBV15
D gene: .
J gene: TRBJ1-5

CDR3 DNA: TGTGCCAGCAGCTTAACCGGGACTGCCGCCTACGAGCAGTACTTC
CDR3 protein: CASSLTGTAAYEQYF
clone size: .
V gene: TRBV7-3
D gene: .
J gene: TRBJ2-7

CDR3 DNA: TGTGCCAGCAGTGAAGCCGGGACAGGGCTCTCTGGGGCCAACGTCCTGACTTTC
CDR3 protein: CASSEAGTGLSGANVLTF
clone size: .
V gene: TRBV2
D gene: TRBD1
J gene: TRBJ2-6

CDR3 DNA: TGTGCCAGCAGCGACCCCCGCCGGGCGGCGGACCCCTACGAGCAGTACTTC
CDR3 protein: CASSDPRRAADPYEQYF
clone size: once
V gene: TRBV7-8
D gene: .
J gene: TRBJ2-7

CDR3 DNA: TGTGCCAGCAGCTCCCTCGCTAGCGGGAGTCTCAATGAGCAGTTCTTC
CDR3 protein: CASSSLASGSLNEQFF
clone size: .
V gene: TRBV11-2
D gene: TRBD2
J gene: TRBJ2-1